The clone carrying this T cell receptor (beta chain) occurred a few times. The data derive from a study of cytomegalovirus exposure and HLA in healthy donors. PCR was performed using 60 Vbeta and 13 Jbeta primers. Here immunoSEQ multiplex PCR was the method, and the copy in TCRdb shows in-frame clones only, minus some. The sample has about 170,000 clones; 75% to 85% are singletons. The sequencing sample was made of PBMCs. This TCR derives from a woman aged 50 to 65 in good health and CMV-seronegative.

In DNA form, the CDR3 reads TGTGCCAGCAGGCTGAGACAGGGGAGGGTCGCGACTAATGAAAAACTGTTTTTT. Translated: CASRLRQGRVATNEKLFF. The chain is built from TRBV28 and TRBJ1-4, with TRBD1 matching 8 bases. The CDR3 runs 18 residues. J was trimmed by 2 bases and V by 6 bases; bases with no gene match: 14. Germline CDR1 reads MDHEN; CDR2 reads SYDVKM.